Listed here are 30 T cell receptor beta chains from one sample, sequenced in a study of esophageal squamous cell carcinoma under preoperative chemotherapy. Time point described: after preoperative PTX-NDP chemotherapy. TCRdb redid the calling of the PCR reads with MiXCR, one entry per CDR3 protein. Of roughly 30,000 distinct CDR3 sequences detected, 40% to 65% appear once; the ten largest clones hold roughly 25%. The sample was gathered from a patient given preoperative chemotherapy. Receptors were obtained from a human donor with esophageal squamous cell carcinoma. The donor label of this sample is uncertain.

V and J are TRBV12-3 or TRBV12-4 and TRBJ2-5, with a tentative D call TRBD1 (6 bases). The J call may be faulty, since TRBJ2-7 better matches the DNA end. The CDR3 spans 16 residues. CDR3 region: CASSLGGRGGIYEQYF. DNA of the CDR3: TGTGCCAGCAGTTTAGGTGGCAGGGGTGGAATCTACGAGCAGTACTTC.

This clonotype was counted at least ten times. J is TRBJ2-3 and V is TRBV10-3; 8 bases line up with TRBD1. V lost 7 bases to trimming and J lost 5 bases; unmatched junction nucleotides: 5. Germline V gives CDR1 ENHRY, CDR2 SYGVKD. This CDR3 has 13 residues. In DNA, the CDR3 is TGTGCCATCAAAGGACAGGGAGGAGATACGCAGTATTTT. Protein sequence: CAIKGQGGDTQYF.

The chain joins TRBV20-1 to TRBJ1-1; possible D gene TRBD1, 6 bases. The CDR3 is made up of 12 amino acids. The germline CDR1 and CDR2 sequences are DFQATT and SNEGSKA (reference sequence). The V and J ends lost 8 bases and 7 bases respectively, with 17 bases between them. CDR3 amino acids: CSLNKQGIEAFF. In DNA, the CDR3 is TGCAGTCTCAACAAGCAGGGGATTGAAGCTTTCTTT.

The J gene is TRBJ2-4, the V gene TRBV7-3; 8 nucleotides agree with TRBD2. CDR3 length equals 17 residues. From germline, CDR1 is SGHTA and CDR2 FQGTGA. The J segment lost 12 bases and the V segment lost 5 bases, leaving 21 bases of the junction unmatched. The DNA of the CDR3 is TGTGCCAGCAGCCTCAACCTGGGGCGGGGGGCCAAAGACACTCAGTACTTC. Its translation: CASSLNLGRGAKDTQYF. Filled out from reference TRBV7-3 and TRBJ2-4, the complete variable domain reads GAGVSQTPSNKVTEKGKYVELRCDPISGHTALYWYRQSLGQGPEFLIYFQGTGAADDSGLPNDRFFAVRPEGSVSTLKIQRTERGDSAVYLCASSLNLGRGAKDTQYFGAGTRLSVL.

In regard to this clonotype: At one end the junction does not follow the germline gene, possibly because of a read error. The chain is built from TRBV7-9 and TRBJ2-3, with TRBD1 matching 8 bases. This CDR3 contains 15 residues. Germline assignment: CDR1 SEHNR and CDR2 FQNEAQ (reference sequence). CDR3 region: CAGGSDAGGTETQYF. As DNA, the CDR3 is TGTGCCGGCGGCTCGGACGCAGGGGGCACAGAGACGCAGTATTTT.

As concerns this clonotype: It is likely a read error, because the conserved phenylalanine at the end of the CDR3 is missing. The limits of the CDR3 on the DNA are not certain, so only TCRdb's listed CDR3 is given. The chain recombines TRBV7-2 with TRBJ2-1; no DNA check was done on the table's D call, TRBD1. The CDR3 has 11 amino acids, counting both end residues. Germline CDR1 is SGHTA and CDR2 is FQGNSA. CDR3: CASSLYVSRVP.

This clonotype occurred many times. V usage is TRBV12-3 or TRBV12-4 and J usage is TRBJ1-1, with no clear D. The length of the CDR3 is 13 residues. The ends were cut back, 3 bases at V and 8 bases at J, with 13 bases in the middle. CDR3 sequence reads: CASSFGQRAEAFF. The CDR3 DNA reads as TGTGCCAGCAGTTTTGGTCAGAGGGCCGAAGCTTTCTTT.

This clonotype was found a few times. The chain couples TRBV11-3 to TRBJ1-2, with 7 bases that match TRBD1. The germline V gene encodes CDR1 SGHNT and CDR2 YENEEA. The junction had 4 bases not matched to a gene; V was cut back by 4 bases and J by 5 bases. The CDR3 length is 13 residues. Here the CDR3 reads CASSSDREYGYTF. The DNA of the CDR3 is TGTGCCAGCAGCTCAGACAGGGAGTATGGCTACACCTTC.

This clonotype was counted a few times. The chain carries TRBV7-3 and TRBJ2-1, with D possibly being TRBD2 (5 bases). The CDR3 runs 14 residues. The V end lost 3 bases, the J end lost 0 bases, and 6 bases lay between the germline ends. Germline loops: CDR1 SGHTA, CDR2 FQGTGA. The CDR3 region has the DNA TGTGCCAGCAGCTTGGACTCCTCCTACAATGAGCAGTTCTTC. Residues: CASSLDSSYNEQFF.

This clonotype was seen just once. The junction shows a germline mismatch at one end, possibly a read error. This chain uses TRBV12-3 or TRBV12-4 with TRBJ2-4, with a weak D call TRBD2 (7 bases). The CDR3 is 16 residues long. The CDR3 DNA sequence: TGTCCGAGCAGTACTACTAGGGGGGGGGCCACAAATACTCAGTATTTC. It yields the protein CPSSTTRGGATNTQYF.

This clonotype was seen at least ten times. The J gene is TRBJ2-3, the V gene TRBV12-3 or TRBV12-4; no clear D gene. The ends were cut back, 5 bases at V and 1 base at J, with 10 bases in the middle. The CDR3 contains 14 residues. CDR3 protein: CASSRRDGTDTQYF. The CDR3 nucleotides are TGTGCCAGCAGTCGGAGAGACGGCACAGATACGCAGTATTTT.

A word on this clonotype: The junction shows a germline mismatch at one end, possibly a read error. The CDR3 nucleotides read TGTGCCCGGGGCTTCGGGGCGGTGAGGACAGATGCGCTGTATTTT. Its protein is CARGFGAVRTDALYF. V and J are TRBV7-2 and TRBJ2-2; D possibly corresponds to TRBD1 (6 bases). The CDR3 has 15 residues. Germline loops: CDR1 SGHTA, CDR2 FQGNSA.

This clonotype came up once. The junction departs from germline at one end; a sequencing error may be responsible. The chain combines TRBV7-2 with TRBJ2-5; D might be TRBD1 or TRBD2, each matching 6 bases. Germline loops: CDR1 SGHTA, CDR2 FQGNSA. The length of the CDR3 is 14 residues. CDR3 sequence: CASSAARGQATRYF. The DNA for the CDR3 is TGTGCCAGCAGCGCGGCTCGGGGGCAAGCGACCCGGTACTTC.

This clonotype is categorized as medium-sized. V is TRBV12-3 or TRBV12-4 and J is TRBJ2-1, with unresolved D. V dropped 6 bases and J dropped 8 bases, with 17 bases sitting between them. This CDR3 is built from 14 residues. The CDR3 is CASSPTTMTDEQFF. In DNA, the CDR3 is TGTGCCAGCAGCCCCACCACCATGACCGATGAGCAGTTCTTC.

This clonotype has just one count. The chain carries TRBV7-2 and TRBJ2-5, with a possible D match to TRBD2 (7 bases). The CDR3 is 17 amino acids. Germline CDR1 reads SGHTA; CDR2 reads FQGNSA. The V and J ends lost 5 bases and 11 bases respectively, with 30 bases between them. The CDR3 sequence is CASSAGPGGGGTDTQYF. The CDR3 bases are TGTGCCAGCAGCGCGGGGCCGGGGGGCGGAGGCACAGATACGCAGTACTTC.

Points on this clonotype: One end of the junction varies from germline; a read error may be responsible. The chain employs TRBV7-2 and TRBJ2-5; 8 bases are shared with TRBD1. Germline CDR1 reads SGHTA; CDR2 reads FQGNSA. The CDR3 length is 18 residues. CDR3 nucleotides: TGTGCCAGCAGCCTAGGCGGTTTAGGGACAGGACATATAGAGGTCCAGTCTTTC. Residues: CASSLGGLGTGHIEVQSF.

The chain couples TRBV7-2 to TRBJ2-1; the D is unclear. The end of the DNA is better explained by TRBJ2-5, so the J call may be wrong. Germline CDR1 is SGHTA and CDR2 is FQGNSA. The CDR3 runs to 14 residues. CDR3 nucleotides: TGTGCCAGCAGCTCCTCTAGGGTGGTGGAGACCCAGTACTTC. It encodes CASSSSRVVETQYF.

V gene TRBV9 combines with J gene TRBJ2-5, with TRBD2 matching 8 bases. The CDR3 spans 18 residues. V was pared by 3 bases and J by 2 bases, with 15 bases of the junction left unmatched. Germline CDR1 is SGDLS and CDR2 is YYNGEE. The CDR3 DNA reads as TGTGCCAGCAGCGGGGACGGGGGGGCCTTGACGGGACAAGAGACCCAGTACTTC. It specifies CASSGDGGALTGQETQYF.

This rearrangement joins TRBV7-8 to TRBJ2-3; 8 bases agree with TRBD2. V was pared by 5 bases and J by 2 bases, with 12 bases of the junction left unmatched. The CDR3 is made up of 17 amino acids. CDR1 is SGHVS and CDR2 is FQNEAQ in the germline V gene. The CDR3 sequence is CASSPNSISGTTDTQYF. Here the CDR3 DNA reads TGTGCCAGCAGCCCTAACTCCATTAGCGGGACCACAGATACGCAGTATTTT.

In its sample, this clonotype was seen a few times. At one end the junction does not follow the germline gene, possibly because of a read error. The CDR3: CASSERLAEAWEF. For the CDR3, the DNA is TGCGCCAGCAGTGAAAGACTAGCGGAGGCTTGGGAGTTC. The chain couples TRBV10-2 to TRBJ2-7; TRBD2 aligns across 9 bases. The CDR3 has 13 residues. CDR1 and CDR2 (germline): WSHSY, SAAADI.

The chain joins TRBV19 to TRBJ1-2; 8 positions match TRBD1. V was pared by 5 bases and J by 8 bases, with 16 bases of the junction left unmatched. Germline CDR1 reads LNHDA; CDR2 reads SQIVND (reference sequence). CDR3 size: 16 residues. The CDR3 region has the DNA TGTGCCAGTAGTTCCCCCGCCGTGGACAGGGTGAAAGGCTACACCTTC. Its translation: CASSSPAVDRVKGYTF.

About this clonotype itself: One end of the junction varies from germline; a read error may be responsible. V usage is TRBV7-9 and J usage is TRBJ2-3, with D perhaps TRBD2 (5 bases). This CDR3 region has 15 residues. Germline V lookup: CDR1 SEHNR, CDR2 FQNEAQ (reference sequence). The CDR3 DNA reads TGTGGCCGCGGCTCGGTGCTTAGCGCCACAGACACGCAGTATTTC. Protein product: CGRGSVLSATDTQYF.

Comment on this clonotype: At one end the junction does not follow the germline gene, possibly because of a read error. This chain links TRBV7-8 with TRBJ2-5; TRBD1 or TRBD2 may be the D gene (6 bases each). The CDR3 loop spans 14 amino acids. Looked up from germline, CDR1 is SGHVS and CDR2 is FQNEAQ. The CDR3 bases are TGTGCCAGCAGCTTGGGTCGGGGGCAAGACACCCAGTACTTC. Its translation is CASSLGRGQDTQYF.

This clonotype was seen only a few times. CDR3 coding DNA: TGTGCCAGCTCTCCGGGACTAGCGCTGGAGACCCAGTACTTC. Protein product: CASSPGLALETQYF. J is TRBJ2-3 and V is TRBV6-1, with 10 nucleotides matching TRBD2. The DNA end lines up better with TRBJ2-5; the J call may be wrong. The CDR3 has 14 residues. Germline loops: CDR1 MNHNS, CDR2 SASEGT.

V usage is TRBV5-5 and J usage is TRBJ1-3; D remains ambiguous. The CDR3 totals 13 residues. Germline CDR1 is SGHKS and CDR2 is YYEKEE (reference sequence). V was clipped by 2 bases and J by 2 bases, with 5 bases between them. CDR3 in DNA: TGTGCCAGCAGCTTACAAGCTGGAAACACCATATATTTT. It codes for CASSLQAGNTIYF.

This clonotype was detected many times. This rearrangement joins TRBV11-2 to TRBJ2-1; D ambiguous. The V end lost 3 bases, the J end lost 4 bases, and 13 bases lay between the germline ends. Germline V gives CDR1 SGHAT, CDR2 FQNNGV. The CDR3 consists of 15 residues. The CDR3 protein is CASSLGKRLYNEQFF. CDR3 nucleotide sequence: TGTGCCAGCAGCTTGGGGAAACGTTTATACAATGAGCAGTTCTTC.

Comment on this clonotype: One junction end does not reproduce the germline sequence, and a read error may be involved. V usage is TRBV7-7 and J usage is TRBJ2-5, with TRBD2 identical over 7 bases. This CDR3 contains 15 residues. Germline V gives CDR1 SSHAT, CDR2 FNYEAQ (reference sequence). CDR3 sequence: CASVLGGGTAETQSF. In DNA, the CDR3 is TGTGCTAGCGTACTGGGGGGAGGGACCGCCGAGACCCAGTCTTTC.

This clonotype was observed at least ten times. The chain couples TRBV7-8 to TRBJ2-1; 11 nucleotides align to TRBD2. The germline V gene has CDR1 SGHVS and CDR2 FQNEAQ. This CDR3 has 18 amino acids. Germline trimming cut 2 bases from V and 0 bases from J; bases unmatched to any gene: 6. The CDR3 sequence: CASSLSPLAGASYNEQFF. CDR3 DNA sequence: TGTGCCAGCAGCTTATCCCCACTAGCGGGGGCCTCCTACAATGAGCAGTTCTTC.

Judged by abundance, this clonotype is medium-sized. The rearrangement links TRBV6-6 to TRBJ2-3; D ambiguous. This CDR3 contains 16 residues. V was cut by 3 bases and J by 0 bases, with 13 bases left in between. The germline V gene has CDR1 MNHNY and CDR2 SVGAGI (reference sequence). This CDR3 reads CASSYLTPDSTDTQYF. In DNA, the CDR3 is TGTGCCAGCAGTTATTTGACACCAGATAGCACAGATACGCAGTATTTT.

This clonotype was detected many times. The V gene is TRBV6-1, the J gene TRBJ2-1, with TRBD1 identical over 12 bases. The germline CDR1 and CDR2 sequences are MNHNS and SASEGT. The CDR3 is 15 amino acids. J was trimmed by 9 bases and V by 6 bases; bases with no gene match: 9. The CDR3 nucleotides read TGTGCCAGCAGGAGGGACAGGGGGCCCCTCGGTGAGCAGTTCTTC. As protein: CASRRDRGPLGEQFF.